The clone carrying this T cell receptor beta chain was picked up a small number of times. Its matching antigen is unknown. The sample comes from a study of regulatory T cells in long-lasting Graves disease. Study-wide context: Newly diagnosed Graves' patients took antithyroid drugs under 3 months. General study results and limits: Exclusively peripheral blood, rather than thyroid tissue, was studied.

V shed 4 bases and J shed 4 bases, with 8 bases lying between them. The CDR3 contains 13 residues. Germline lookup yields CDR1 ENHRY and CDR2 SYGVKD. Assembly of TCR beta libraries relied on iRepertoire HTBI primers together with Arm-PCR of CDR3 regions. Via MiXCR, TCRdb re-called the multiplex PCR reads, giving one row per CDR3 protein. This sample yields roughly 380,000 distinct CDR3 sequences, of which around 15% are seen a single time; about 24% belongs to the top ten. Time point of the sample: newly diagnosed GD, antithyroid drugs for less than 3 months. The TCR library used RNA extracted from PBMCs.

The sample here was peripheral blood mononuclear cells (PBMCs), taken at new diagnosis, from a patient treated with antithyroid drugs. The receptor was derived from a female donor with Graves disease. V gene TRBV10-3 combines with J gene TRBJ1-3; D remains unclear. The CDR3 DNA reads as TGTGCCATCAGTGGACCATACGGAAACACCATATATTTT. This codes for CAISGPYGNTIYF.